This TCR beta chain was identified in a study of CD8+ T cells in alopecia areata. Study at large: It was oral tofacitinib, at 5 to 10 mg twice daily, that treated patients received. Using the percentage of affected scalp area, treated patients' severity was scored.

CDR1 is SGHVS and CDR2 is FNYEAQ in the germline V gene. CDR3 length equals 14 residues. Trimming took 2 bases from V and 0 from J, leaving 7 bases between them. Extraction and reverse transcription of RNA yielded cDNA as the sequencing template. Using immunoSEQ multiplex PCR, the repertoire was profiled, and TCRdb retains in-frame clones only, with some absent. The table has under 95,000 clones, more than 65% seen once. Described treatment: oral pan-JAK inhibitor, 5-10 mg twice daily. The sequence derives from a human donor with alopecia areata. Sequences were derived from CD8+ T cells sorted from blood, sampled at week 44, from a patient treated with tofacitinib. The chain is built from TRBV7-6 and TRBJ2-5; D ambiguous. CDR3 sequence (DNA): TGTGCCAGCAGCTTATATGAAAACCAAGAGACCCAGTACTTC. Translation gives CASSLYENQETQYF.